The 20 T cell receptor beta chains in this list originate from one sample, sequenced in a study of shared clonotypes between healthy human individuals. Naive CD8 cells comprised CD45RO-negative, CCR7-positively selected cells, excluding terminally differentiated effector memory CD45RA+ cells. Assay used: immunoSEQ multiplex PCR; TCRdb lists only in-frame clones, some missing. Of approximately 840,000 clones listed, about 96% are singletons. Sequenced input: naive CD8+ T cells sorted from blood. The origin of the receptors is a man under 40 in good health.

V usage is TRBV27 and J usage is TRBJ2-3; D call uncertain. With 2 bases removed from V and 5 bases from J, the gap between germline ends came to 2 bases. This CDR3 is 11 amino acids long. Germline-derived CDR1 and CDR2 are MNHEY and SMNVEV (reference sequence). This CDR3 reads CASSLRDTQYF. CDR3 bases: TGTGCCAGCAGTTTACGAGATACGCAGTATTTT.

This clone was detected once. The DNA for the CDR3 is TGTGCCAGCAGCTTAGTTGGTACCGAGTCCTATGGCTACACCTTC. Translated, it gives CASSLVGTESYGYTF. V usage is TRBV7-9 and J usage is TRBJ1-2; D is unresolved. CDR1 and CDR2 (germline): SEHNR, FQNEAQ (reference sequence). The V gene lost 1 base and the J gene lost 4 bases, with 13 bases spanning the gap. The CDR3 extends over 15 amino acids.

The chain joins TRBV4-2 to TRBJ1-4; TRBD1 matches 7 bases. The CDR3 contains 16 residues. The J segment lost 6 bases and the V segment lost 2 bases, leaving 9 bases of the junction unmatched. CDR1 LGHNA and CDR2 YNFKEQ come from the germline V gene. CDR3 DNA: TGTGCCAGCAGCCAATCACTGGGACAGCACTATGAAAAACTGTTTTTT. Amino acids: CASSQSLGQHYEKLFF.

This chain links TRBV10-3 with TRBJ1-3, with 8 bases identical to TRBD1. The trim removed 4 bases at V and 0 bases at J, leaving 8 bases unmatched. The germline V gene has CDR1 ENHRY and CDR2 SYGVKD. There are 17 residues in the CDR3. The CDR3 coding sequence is TGTGCCATCAGTGGAGACAGGGGAACTCACTCTGGAAACACCATATATTTT. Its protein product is CAISGDRGTHSGNTIYF.

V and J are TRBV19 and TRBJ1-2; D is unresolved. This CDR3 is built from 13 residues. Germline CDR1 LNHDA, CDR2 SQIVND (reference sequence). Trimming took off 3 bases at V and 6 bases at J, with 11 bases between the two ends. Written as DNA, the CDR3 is TGTGCCAGTAGTATTTCCCGGGTTGATGGCTACACCTTC. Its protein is CASSISRVDGYTF.

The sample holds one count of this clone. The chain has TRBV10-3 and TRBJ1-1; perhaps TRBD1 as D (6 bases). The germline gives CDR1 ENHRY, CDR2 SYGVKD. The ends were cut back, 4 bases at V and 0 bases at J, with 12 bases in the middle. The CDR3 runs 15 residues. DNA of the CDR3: TGTGCCATCAGTGGTAGGACAGCCATGAACACTGAAGCTTTCTTT. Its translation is CAISGRTAMNTEAFF.

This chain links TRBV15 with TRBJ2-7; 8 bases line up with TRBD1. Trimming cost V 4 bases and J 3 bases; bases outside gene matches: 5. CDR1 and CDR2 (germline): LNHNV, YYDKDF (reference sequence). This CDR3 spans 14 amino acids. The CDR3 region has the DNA TGTGCCACCAGCATTTCAGGACAGGGCTACGAGCAGTACTTC. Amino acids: CATSISGQGYEQYF.

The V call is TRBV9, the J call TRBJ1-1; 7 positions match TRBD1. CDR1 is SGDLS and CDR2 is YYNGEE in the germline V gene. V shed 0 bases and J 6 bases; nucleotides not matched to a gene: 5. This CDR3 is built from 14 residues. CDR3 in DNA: TGTGCCAGCAGCGTAGCAGGCACAGGGGCTGAAGCTTTCTTT. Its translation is CASSVAGTGAEAFF.

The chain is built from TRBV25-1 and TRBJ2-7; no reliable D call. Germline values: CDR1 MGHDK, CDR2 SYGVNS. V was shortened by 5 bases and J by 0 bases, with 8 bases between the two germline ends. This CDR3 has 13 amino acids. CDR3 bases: TGTGCCAGCAGTATAGTCAACTCCTACGAGCAGTACTTC. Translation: CASSIVNSYEQYF.

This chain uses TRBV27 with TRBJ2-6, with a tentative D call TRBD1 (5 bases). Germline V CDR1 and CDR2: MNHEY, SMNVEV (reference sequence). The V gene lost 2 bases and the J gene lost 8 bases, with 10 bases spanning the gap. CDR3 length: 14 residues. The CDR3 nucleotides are TGTGCCAGCAGTTTACAGGGTAAGACCAACGTCCTGACTTTC. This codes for CASSLQGKTNVLTF.

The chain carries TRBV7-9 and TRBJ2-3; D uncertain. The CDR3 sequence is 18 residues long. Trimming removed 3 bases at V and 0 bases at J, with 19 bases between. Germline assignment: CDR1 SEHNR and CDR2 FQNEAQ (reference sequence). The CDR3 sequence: CASSFPEQGYSSTDTQYF. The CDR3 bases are TGTGCCAGCAGCTTTCCCGAACAAGGGTACTCTAGCACAGATACGCAGTATTTT.

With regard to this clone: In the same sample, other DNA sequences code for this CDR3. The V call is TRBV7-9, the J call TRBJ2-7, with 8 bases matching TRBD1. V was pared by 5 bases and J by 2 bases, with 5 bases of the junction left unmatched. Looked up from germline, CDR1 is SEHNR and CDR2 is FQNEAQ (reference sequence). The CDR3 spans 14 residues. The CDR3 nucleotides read TGTGCCAGCAGCCCCAGACAGGGGCCCTACGAGCAGTACTTC. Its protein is CASSPRQGPYEQYF.

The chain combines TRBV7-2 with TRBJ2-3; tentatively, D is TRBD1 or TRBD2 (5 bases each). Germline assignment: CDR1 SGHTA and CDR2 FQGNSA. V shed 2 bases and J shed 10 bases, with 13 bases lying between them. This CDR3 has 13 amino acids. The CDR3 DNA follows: TGTGCCAGCAGCTTACCTACCGAGGGGTCGCAGTATTTT. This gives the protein CASSLPTEGSQYF.

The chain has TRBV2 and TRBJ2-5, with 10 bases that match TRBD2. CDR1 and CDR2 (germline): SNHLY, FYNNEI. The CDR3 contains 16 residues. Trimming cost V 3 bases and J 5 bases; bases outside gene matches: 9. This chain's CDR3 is CASSDGASGRGETQYF. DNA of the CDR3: TGTGCCAGCAGTGACGGTGCTAGCGGGAGAGGGGAGACCCAGTACTTC.

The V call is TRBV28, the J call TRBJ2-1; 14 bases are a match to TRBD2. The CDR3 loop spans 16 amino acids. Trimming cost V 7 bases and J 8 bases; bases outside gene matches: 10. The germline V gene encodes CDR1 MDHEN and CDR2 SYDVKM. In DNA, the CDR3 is TGTGCCAGCACCCCGGGACTAGCGGGAGTTGGCGATGAGCAGTTCTTC. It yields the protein CASTPGLAGVGDEQFF.

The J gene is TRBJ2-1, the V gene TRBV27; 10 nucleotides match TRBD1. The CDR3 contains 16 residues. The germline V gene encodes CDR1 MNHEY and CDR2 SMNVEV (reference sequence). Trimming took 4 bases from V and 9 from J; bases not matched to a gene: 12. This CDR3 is CASSSPGTGVIGEQFF. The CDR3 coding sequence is TGTGCCAGCAGTTCTCCCGGGACAGGGGTCATTGGTGAGCAGTTCTTC.

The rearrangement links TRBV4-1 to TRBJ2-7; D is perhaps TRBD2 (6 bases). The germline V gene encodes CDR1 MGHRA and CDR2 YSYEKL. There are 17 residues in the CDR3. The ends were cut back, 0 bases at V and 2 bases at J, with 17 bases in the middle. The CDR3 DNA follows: TGCGCCAGCAGCCAAGATAAAGCGGGCTACAGGCCCTACGAGCAGTACTTC. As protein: CASSQDKAGYRPYEQYF.

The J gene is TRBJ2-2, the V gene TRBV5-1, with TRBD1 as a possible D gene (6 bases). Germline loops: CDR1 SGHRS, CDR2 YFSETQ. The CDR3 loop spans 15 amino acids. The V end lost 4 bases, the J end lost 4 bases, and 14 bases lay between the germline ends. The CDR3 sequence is CASSQAGQLTGELFF. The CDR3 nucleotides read TGCGCCAGCAGCCAGGCTGGACAGCTCACCGGGGAGCTGTTTTTT. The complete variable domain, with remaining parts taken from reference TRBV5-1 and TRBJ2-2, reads KAGVTQTPRYLIKTRGQQVTLSCSPISGHRSVSWYQQTPGQGLQFLFEYFSETQRNKGNFPGRFSGRQFSNSRSEMNVSTLELGDSALYLCASSQAGQLTGELFFGEGSRLTVL.

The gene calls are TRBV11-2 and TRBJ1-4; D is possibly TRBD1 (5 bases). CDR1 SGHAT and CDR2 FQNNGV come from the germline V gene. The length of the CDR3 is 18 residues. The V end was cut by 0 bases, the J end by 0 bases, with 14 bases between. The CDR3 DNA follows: TGTGCCAGCAGCTTAGAGGGGCTTTGGAGCTCAACTAATGAAAAACTGTTTTTT. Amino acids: CASSLEGLWSSTNEKLFF. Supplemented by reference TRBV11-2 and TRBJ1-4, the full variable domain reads EAGVAQSPRYKIIEKRQSVAFWCNPISGHATLYWYQQILGQGPKLLIQFQNNGVVDDSQLPKDRFSAERLKGVDSTLKIQPAKLEDSAVYLCASSLEGLWSSTNEKLFFGSGTQLSVL.

For the CDR3, the DNA is TGCAGCGTTGAGCGACAGGGGAATGAGCAGTTCTTC. Encoded protein: CSVERQGNEQFF. J is TRBJ2-1 and V is TRBV29-1; 8 bases match TRBD1. V dropped 3 bases and J dropped 7; count of bases not matched to a gene: 2. There are 12 residues in the CDR3. Germline loops: CDR1 SQVTM, CDR2 ANQGSEA.